These T cell receptor beta chains were read from a single sample in a study of cytomegalovirus exposure and HLA in healthy donors. The table came from immunoSEQ multiplex PCR; TCRdb's copy has only in-frame clones and leaves some out. The sample has over 200,000 clones; around 89% are singletons. The specimen sequenced was PBMCs. The receptors were gathered from a woman aged 18-35 years in good health and CMV-seronegative. The CDR3 runs from the conserved cysteine through the conserved F or W. The D gene is left open where the match is weak. Only some rows state a clone size, as once, few, many or a class for expanded clones.

-	TRBV6-1	TRBJ2-7	-	TGTGCCAGCAGTGGTAGGCAGGGCCTGTATGACGAGCAGTACTTC	CASSGRQGLYDEQYF
-	TRBV19	TRBJ1-5	-	TGTGCCACAGACCGGGTGTTTAGCAATCAGCCCCAGCATTTT	CATDRVFSNQPQHF
-	TRBV5-1	TRBJ1-4	-	TGCGCCAGCGGCCAGGGGCAGGATGAAAAACTGTTTTTT	CASGQGQDEKLFF
-	TRBV13	TRBJ2-2	-	TGTGCCAGCAGTTCACTCCTTACGAACGGGGAGCTGTTTTTT	CASSSLLTNGELFF
TRBD1	TRBV5-1	TRBJ2-6	-	TGCGCCAGCAGCCCGAGGACAGGGATCCTCTCTGGGGCCAACGTCCTGACTTTC	CASSPRTGILSGANVLTF
TRBD2	TRBV6-1	TRBJ2-1	once	TGTGCCAGCAGTACTTTGGGCGGGGGGGCAGGTGAGCAGTTCTTC	CASSTLGGGAGEQFF
TRBD1	TRBV7-9	TRBJ2-5	once	TGTGCCAGCAGCTTAGGGGGACAGTGGTACCAAGAGACCCAGTACTTC	CASSLGGQWYQETQYF
-	TRBV30	TRBJ2-7	-	TGTGCCTGGAGACGGACAGTAACCCTGATCGCTTACGAGCAGTACTTC	CAWRRTVTLIAYEQYF
-	TRBV5-1	TRBJ2-1	-	TGCGCCAGCAGCTTGGATGTACTGTCCTACAATGAGCAGTTCTTC	CASSLDVLSYNEQFF
TRBD2	TRBV6-5	TRBJ2-1	-	TGTGCCAGCAGTTTAGCGGGGCACTACAATGAGCAGTTCTTC	CASSLAGHYNEQFF
-	TRBV4-3	TRBJ2-2	-	TGCGCCAGCAGCCAAGATCGTCCGGACAATCTGGGAACCGGGGAGCTGTTTTTT	CASSQDRPDNLGTGELFF
TRBD2	TRBV4-1	TRBJ2-7	-	TGCGCCAGCAGCCAGGTAGCGGGGGGGCCTTACGAGCAGTACTTC	CASSQVAGGPYEQYF
-	TRBV18	TRBJ1-4	-	TGTGCCAGCTCACCACTTTCCTCAGATGAAAAACTGTTTTTT	CASSPLSSDEKLFF
-	TRBV10-2	TRBJ1-1	-	TGCGCCAGCAGTGAGTTACGCGTCTTCTTT	CASSELRVFF
-	TRBV5-5	TRBJ2-3	-	TGTGCCAGCAGCTTCCACGGTTATAGTTTGACAGATACGCAGTATTTT	CASSFHGYSLTDTQYF
-	TRBV4-1	TRBJ2-2	-	TGCGCCAGCAGCCTCGGGACCGGGGAGCTGTTTTTT	CASSLGTGELFF
-	TRBV30	TRBJ2-3	-	TGTGCCTGGAGTGTACAGGGACCAGATACGCAGTATTTT	CAWSVQGPDTQYF
-	TRBV13	TRBJ2-5	few	TGTGCCAGCAGCTTAGACTACTACCAAGAGACCCAGTACTTC	CASSLDYYQETQYF
-	TRBV5-1	TRBJ1-4	-	TGCGCCAGCAGCTTGGCTGGGCTAAATGAAAAACTGTTTTTT	CASSLAGLNEKLFF
-	TRBV7-9	TRBJ2-7	-	TGTGCCAGCAGCTTACAGGGTGGGGAGCAGTACTTC	CASSLQGGEQYF
-	TRBV6-9	TRBJ2-1	-	TGTGCCAGCGGGGAGCGGAGCTCCTACAATGAGCAGTTCTTC	CASGERSSYNEQFF
-	TRBV27	TRBJ2-7	-	TGTGCCAGCAGTTTCAAATCGGGAGTCCGTCTATACGAGCAGTACTTC	CASSFKSGVRLYEQYF
TRBD2	TRBV7-2	TRBJ2-1	-	TGTGCCAGCAGCTTAAGTCTAGCGGGGGCCAATGAGCAGTTCTTC	CASSLSLAGANEQFF
TRBD1	TRBV14	TRBJ2-5	-	TGTGCCAGCAGCCAACTCGGGACAGGCTCCCAAGAGACCCAGTACTTC	CASSQLGTGSQETQYF
-	TRBV11-2	TRBJ2-7	-	TGTGCCAGCAGCTCCAACTACGAGCAGTACTTC	CASSSNYEQYF
-	TRBV6-5	TRBJ1-1	-	TGTGCCAGCAGTCGGGGAGGGGGGCGCCGCACTGAAGCTTTCTTT	CASSRGGGRRTEAFF